The clone carrying this T cell receptor beta chain was seen only once. The naive CD8 subset, CD45RO-negative cells positively selected for CCR7, excluded terminally differentiated effector memory CD45RA+ cells. The CDR3 spans 19 residues. In germline, CDR1 is SGHVS, CDR2 FQNEAQ. Trimming took off 1 base at V and 0 bases at J, with 19 bases between the two ends. The data derive from a study of shared clonotypes between healthy human individuals. At the level of the study: Samples came from two female and a few male donors aged 18 to 49.

The method was immunoSEQ multiplex PCR; TCRdb's version includes in-frame clones alone and lacks a portion of them. The sample lists under 850,000 clones, about 92% seen once, with 24% in the top ten. The sequencing input was naive CD8+ T cells sorted from blood. The chain links TRBV7-8 to TRBJ1-5, with D perhaps TRBD1 (6 bases). This sequence originates from a man aged 25 to 40 in good health. The DNA for the CDR3 is TGTGCCAGCAGCTTAGACTTCTGGACAGAAGAGAGTAGCAATCAGCCCCAGCATTTT. It yields the protein CASSLDFWTEESSNQPQHF.